The entry below describes one T cell receptor (beta chain). Tagging with unique molecular identifiers was a feature of the TCR beta cDNA libraries. TCRdb analysed the PCR reads with MiXCR anew, one entry per CDR3 protein. This table holds a few hundred thousand distinct CDR3 sequences, around 40% found once. This entry belongs to a study of post-analysis software for immune sequencing data. This receptor was taken from a girl between 5 and 17 years old with multiple sclerosis. Sequenced: blood.

CDR3 region: CASTDSDHSNQPQHF. The CDR3 DNA reads as TGTGCCAGCACCGATTCGGATCATAGCAATCAGCCCCAGCATTTT. The chain combines TRBV7-9 with TRBJ1-5; the D is unclear. Trimming pared 7 bases from V and 0 bases from J, leaving 13 bases between. Germline lookup yields CDR1 SEHNR and CDR2 FQNEAQ (reference sequence). The CDR3 runs 15 residues.